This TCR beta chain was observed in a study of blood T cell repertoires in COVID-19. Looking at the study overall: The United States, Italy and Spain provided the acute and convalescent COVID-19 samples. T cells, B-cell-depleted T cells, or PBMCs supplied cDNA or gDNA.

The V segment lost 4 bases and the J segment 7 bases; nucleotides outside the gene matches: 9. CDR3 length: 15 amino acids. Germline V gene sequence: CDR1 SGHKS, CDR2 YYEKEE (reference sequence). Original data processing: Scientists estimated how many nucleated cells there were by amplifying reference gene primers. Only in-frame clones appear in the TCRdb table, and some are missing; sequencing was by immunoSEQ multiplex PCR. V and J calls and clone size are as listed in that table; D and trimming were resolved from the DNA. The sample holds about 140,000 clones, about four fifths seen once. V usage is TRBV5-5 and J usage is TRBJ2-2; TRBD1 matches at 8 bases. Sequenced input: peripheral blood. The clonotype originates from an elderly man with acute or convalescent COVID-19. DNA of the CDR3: TGTGCCAGCAGCGGTTTGCAGGGGGCAATCGGGGAGCTGTTTTTT. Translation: CASSGLQGAIGELFF.